The 13 T cell receptor beta chains reported below all come from one sample, sequenced in a study of T cells in Graves' hyperthyroidism and ophthalmopathy. The source material, RNA transcripts, was used to amplify TCR beta CDR3 regions. RT-PCR in the first round (using the HTBI primer set) targeted the TCR CDR3. TCRdb re-called the multiplex PCR reads through MiXCR, storing one row per CDR3 protein. The table lists under 400,000 distinct CDR3 sequences, around 20% of them singletons. The material sequenced was blood. These receptors originate from a woman aged 45 to 65 with Graves' hyperthyroidism.

This clonotype occurred many times. V gene TRBV12-3 or TRBV12-4 combines with J gene TRBJ2-2; D is perhaps TRBD2 (7 bases). This CDR3 contains 15 residues. V was pared by 6 bases and J by 5 bases, with 16 bases between. The CDR3 sequence: CASSPRGAQTGELFF. The CDR3 region has the DNA TGTGCCAGCAGCCCTCGGGGGGCGCAGACCGGGGAGCTGTTTTTT.

The gene calls are TRBV5-1 and TRBJ1-3; D not certain. The germline V gene encodes CDR1 SGHRS and CDR2 YFSETQ. V lost 2 bases and J 4 bases, leaving 13 bases between the germline ends. The CDR3 length is 15 residues. CDR3 protein: CASSLGSQGGNTIYF. The CDR3 nucleotides read TGCGCCAGCAGCTTAGGGTCCCAAGGGGGAAACACCATATATTTT. The full variable domain, its missing parts supplied by reference TRBV5-1 and TRBJ1-3, is KAGVTQTPRYLIKTRGQQVTLSCSPISGHRSVSWYQQTPGQGLQFLFEYFSETQRNKGNFPGRFSGRQFSNSRSEMNVSTLELGDSALYLCASSLGSQGGNTIYFGEGSWLTVV.

This clonotype was counted a few times. Possible read error: a much larger clone is one base away. The chain carries TRBV5-4 and TRBJ2-3; TRBD2 matches at 11 bases. The CDR3 is 18 residues long. J lost 1 base, V lost 0 bases, and 7 bases had no gene match. From germline, CDR1 is SGHNT and CDR2 YYREEE (reference sequence). Written as DNA, the CDR3 is TGTGCCAGCAGCTTGGGGCCTAGCGGGAGGAAGGGCACAGATACGCAGTATTTT. Protein sequence: CASSLGPSGRKGTDTQYF.

This clonotype was observed a handful of times. This chain links TRBV28 with TRBJ1-4; D is uncertain. Trimming shortened V by 5 bases and J by 13 bases, and 29 bases separated the two germline ends. The CDR3 loop spans 17 amino acids. Germline V gives CDR1 MDHEN, CDR2 SYDVKM. In nucleotides, the CDR3 is TGTGCCAGCAGTCCCCGAGAAGACGGATTATTAATGAAAAGACTGTTTTTT. It encodes CASSPREDGLLMKRLFF.

This clonotype has just a few counts. The chain combines TRBV9 with TRBJ2-2, with D unresolved. This CDR3 contains 15 residues. Trimming shortened V by 3 bases and J by 0 bases, and 9 bases separated the two germline ends. Germline V gives CDR1 SGDLS, CDR2 YYNGEE. The CDR3 reads CASSALQTNTGELFF. The CDR3 DNA reads as TGTGCCAGCAGCGCCTTACAGACGAACACCGGGGAGCTGTTTTTT.

This clonotype occurred many times. The rearrangement uses TRBV5-6 and TRBJ2-7, with a tentative D call TRBD1 (5 bases). V lost 0 bases, J lost 0 bases, and 16 bases lay in between. CDR1 SGHDT and CDR2 YYEEEE come from the germline V gene. There are 17 residues in the CDR3. The CDR3 DNA reads as TGTGCCAGCAGCTTGGATGCAGCAGGGAAGAGCTCCTACGAGCAGTACTTC. Protein: CASSLDAAGKSSYEQYF.

Only one count was recorded for this clonotype. The V call is TRBV20-1, the J call TRBJ2-1; D remains unclear. This CDR3 has 11 amino acids. Trimming pared 5 bases from V and 8 bases from J, leaving 10 bases between. Germline V CDR1 and CDR2: DFQATT, SNEGSKA (reference sequence). The CDR3 is CSAPLSYEQFF. The CDR3 DNA reads as TGCAGTGCTCCGTTGAGCTATGAGCAGTTCTTC.

This clonotype was found many times. The V gene is TRBV11-2, the J gene TRBJ2-1, with TRBD2 matching over 7 bases. CDR1 is SGHAT, CDR2 FQNNGV, per germline. The CDR3 totals 17 residues. V was pared by 1 base and J by 6 bases, with 12 bases of the junction left unmatched. For the CDR3, the DNA is TGTGCCAGCAGCTTAGTAGGGAGGGCGGGGTTCATCAATGAGCAGTTCTTC. It specifies CASSLVGRAGFINEQFF.

This clonotype occurred many times. The chain employs TRBV27 and TRBJ2-3; the match to TRBD2 covers 7 bases. Germline loops: CDR1 MNHEY, CDR2 SMNVEV (reference sequence). Trimming took 5 bases from V and 1 from J; bases not matched to a gene: 9. CDR3 length: 16 amino acids. This chain's CDR3 is CASSPRGLAGTDTQYF. The CDR3 DNA reads TGTGCCAGCAGTCCAAGAGGGCTAGCGGGCACAGATACGCAGTATTTT.

CDR3 amino acids: CASIEAPGNQPQHF. The CDR3 bases are TGTGCCAGCATAGAAGCCCCCGGGAATCAGCCCCAGCATTTT. The chain is built from TRBV6-2 or TRBV6-3 and TRBJ1-5; D unresolved. Germline V gene lookup returns CDR1 MNHEY and CDR2 SVGEGT. The CDR3 is 14 residues long. Trimming took off 7 bases at V and 4 bases at J, with 14 bases between the two ends.

This clonotype was observed at least ten times. The chain recombines TRBV6-1 with TRBJ1-1; D remains ambiguous. V lost 5 bases and J lost 8, with 6 bases in between. From germline, CDR1 is MNHNS and CDR2 SASEGT. The CDR3 totals 10 residues. In nucleotides, the CDR3 is TGTGCCAGCAGTAGGTGGGAAGCTTTCTTT. This translates into CASSRWEAFF.

This clonotype has a handful of counts. The chain recombines TRBV19 with TRBJ2-2; possibly TRBD1 for D (5 bases). Looked up from germline, CDR1 is LNHDA and CDR2 is SQIVND (reference sequence). Trimming shortened V by 6 bases and J by 6 bases, and 14 bases separated the two germline ends. The CDR3 has 14 amino acids. CDR3 protein: CASRGVGAAGELFF. The CDR3 nucleotides read TGTGCCAGTAGAGGCGTAGGGGCGGCCGGGGAGCTGTTTTTT.

Ten or more counts support this clonotype. The genes are TRBV28 and TRBJ2-7, with D tentatively TRBD1 or TRBD2 (5 bases each). Trimming took off 2 bases at V and 2 bases at J, with 10 bases between the two ends. CDR1 is MDHEN and CDR2 is SYDVKM in the germline V gene. This CDR3 has 14 residues. The CDR3 sequence: CASSLGTAPYEQYF. CDR3 sequence (DNA): TGTGCCAGCAGTTTAGGGACGGCCCCCTACGAGCAGTACTTC.